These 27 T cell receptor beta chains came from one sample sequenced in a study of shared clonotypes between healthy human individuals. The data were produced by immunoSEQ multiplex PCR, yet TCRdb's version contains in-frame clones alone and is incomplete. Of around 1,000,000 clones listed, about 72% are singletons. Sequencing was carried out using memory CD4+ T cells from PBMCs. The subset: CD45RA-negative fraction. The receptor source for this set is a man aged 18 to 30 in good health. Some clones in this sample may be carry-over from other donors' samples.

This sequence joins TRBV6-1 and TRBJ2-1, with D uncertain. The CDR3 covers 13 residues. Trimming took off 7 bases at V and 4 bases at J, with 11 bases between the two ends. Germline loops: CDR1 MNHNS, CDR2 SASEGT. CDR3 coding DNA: TGTGCCAGCATTTGGTCTAATTACAATGAGCAGTTCTTC. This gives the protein CASIWSNYNEQFF.

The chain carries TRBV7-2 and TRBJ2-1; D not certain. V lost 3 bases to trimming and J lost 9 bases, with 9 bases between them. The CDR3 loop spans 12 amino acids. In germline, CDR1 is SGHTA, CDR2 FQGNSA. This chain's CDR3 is CASSFYPGEQFF. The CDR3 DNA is TGTGCCAGCAGCTTTTATCCGGGTGAGCAGTTCTTC.

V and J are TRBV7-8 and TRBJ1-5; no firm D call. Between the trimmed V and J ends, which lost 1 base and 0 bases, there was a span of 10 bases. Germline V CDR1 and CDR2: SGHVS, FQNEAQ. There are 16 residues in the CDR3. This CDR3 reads CASSLVGFYSNQPQHF. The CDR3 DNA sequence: TGTGCCAGCAGCTTAGTCGGGTTCTATAGCAATCAGCCCCAGCATTTT. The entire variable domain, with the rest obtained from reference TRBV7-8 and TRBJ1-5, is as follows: GAGVSQSPRYKVAKRGQDVALRCDPISGHVSLFWYQQALGQGPEFLTYFQNEAQLDKSGLPSDRFFAERPEGSVSTLKIQRTQQEDSAVYLCASSLVGFYSNQPQHFGDGTRLSIL.

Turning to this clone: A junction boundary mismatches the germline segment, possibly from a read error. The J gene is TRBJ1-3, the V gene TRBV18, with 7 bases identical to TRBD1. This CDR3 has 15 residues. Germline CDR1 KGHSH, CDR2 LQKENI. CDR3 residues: CASSPAQTGWGPMDF. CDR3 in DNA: TGTGCCAGCTCACCAGCCCAGACAGGGTGGGGACCGATGGATTTT. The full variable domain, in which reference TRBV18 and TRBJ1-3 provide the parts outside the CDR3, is NAGVMQNPRHLVRRRGQEARLRCSPMKGHSHVYWYRQLPEEGLKFMVYLQKENIIDESGMPKERFSAEFPKEGPSILRIQQVVRGDSAAYFCASSPAQTGWGPMDFGEGSWLTVV.

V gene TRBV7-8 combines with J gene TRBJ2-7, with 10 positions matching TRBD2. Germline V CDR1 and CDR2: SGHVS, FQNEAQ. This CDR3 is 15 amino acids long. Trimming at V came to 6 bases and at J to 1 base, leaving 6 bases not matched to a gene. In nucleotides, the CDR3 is TGTGCCAGCAGTCTACGGACTAGCGGTTCCTACGAGCAGTACTTC. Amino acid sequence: CASSLRTSGSYEQYF.

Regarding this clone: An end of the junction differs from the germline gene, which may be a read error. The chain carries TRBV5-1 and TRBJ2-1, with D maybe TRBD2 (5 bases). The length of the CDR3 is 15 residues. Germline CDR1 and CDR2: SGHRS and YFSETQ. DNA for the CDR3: TGCGCCGGCAGCTTAAGCGGAAGCTTCTACAATGAGCAGTTCTTC. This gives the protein CAGSLSGSFYNEQFF.

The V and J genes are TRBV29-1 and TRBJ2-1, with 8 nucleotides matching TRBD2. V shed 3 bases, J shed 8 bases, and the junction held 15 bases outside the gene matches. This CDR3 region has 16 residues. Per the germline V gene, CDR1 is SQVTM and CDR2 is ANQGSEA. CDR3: CSVDAAGESTGDEQFF. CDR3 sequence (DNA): TGCAGCGTTGATGCAGCGGGAGAATCAACCGGCGATGAGCAGTTCTTC.

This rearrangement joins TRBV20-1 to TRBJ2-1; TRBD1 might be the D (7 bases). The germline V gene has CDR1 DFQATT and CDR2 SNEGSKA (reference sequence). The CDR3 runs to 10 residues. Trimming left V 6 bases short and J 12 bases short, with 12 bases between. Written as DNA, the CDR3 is TGCAGTGCCTCAGGGGGAGGGCAGTTCTTC. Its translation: CSASGGGQFF.

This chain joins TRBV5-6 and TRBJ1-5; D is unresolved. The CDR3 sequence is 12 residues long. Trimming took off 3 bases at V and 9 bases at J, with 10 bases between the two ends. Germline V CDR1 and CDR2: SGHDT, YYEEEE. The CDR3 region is CASSWRAGPQHF. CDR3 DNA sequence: TGTGCCAGCAGCTGGAGGGCGGGGCCCCAGCATTTT. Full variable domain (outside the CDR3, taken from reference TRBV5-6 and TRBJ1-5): DAGVTQSPTHLIKTRGQQVTLRCSPKSGHDTVSWYQQALGQGPQFIFQYYEEEERQRGNFPDRFSGHQFPNYSSELNVNALLLGDSALYLCASSWRAGPQHFGDGTRLSIL.

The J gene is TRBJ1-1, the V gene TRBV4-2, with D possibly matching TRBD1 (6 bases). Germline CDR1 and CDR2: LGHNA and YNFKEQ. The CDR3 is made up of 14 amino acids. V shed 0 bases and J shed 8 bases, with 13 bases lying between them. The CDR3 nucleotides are TGTGCCAGCAGCCAAGATCGCCAGGGGCGGGAAGCTTTCTTT. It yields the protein CASSQDRQGREAFF.

CDR3 amino acids: CASSLGFINQPQHF. CDR3 DNA sequence: TGTGCCAGCAGTTTGGGGTTTATCAATCAGCCCCAGCATTTT. The chain combines TRBV28 with TRBJ1-5; D ambiguous. The CDR3 consists of 14 residues. The germline CDR1 and CDR2 sequences are MDHEN and SYDVKM. The V and J ends lost 3 bases and 3 bases respectively, with 9 bases between them.

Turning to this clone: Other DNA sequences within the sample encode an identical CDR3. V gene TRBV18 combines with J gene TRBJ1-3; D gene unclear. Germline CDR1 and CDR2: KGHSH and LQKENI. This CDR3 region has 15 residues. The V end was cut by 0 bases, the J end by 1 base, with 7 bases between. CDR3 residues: CASSPPSVSGNTIYF. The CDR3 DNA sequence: TGTGCCAGCTCACCACCGAGCGTTTCTGGAAACACCATATATTTT.

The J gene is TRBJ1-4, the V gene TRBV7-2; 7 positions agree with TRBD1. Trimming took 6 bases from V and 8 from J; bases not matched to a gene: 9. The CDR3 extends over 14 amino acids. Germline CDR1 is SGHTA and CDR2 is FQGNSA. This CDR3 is CASSLGQVREKLFF. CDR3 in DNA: TGTGCCAGCAGTCTCGGACAGGTGCGGGAAAAACTGTTTTTT.

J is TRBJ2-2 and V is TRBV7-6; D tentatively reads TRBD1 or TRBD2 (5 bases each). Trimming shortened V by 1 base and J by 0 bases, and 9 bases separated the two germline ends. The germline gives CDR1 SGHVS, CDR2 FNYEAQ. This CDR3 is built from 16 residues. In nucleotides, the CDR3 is TGTGCCAGCAGCTTAGGGGGACGGTCGAACACCGGGGAGCTGTTTTTT. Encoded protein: CASSLGGRSNTGELFF.

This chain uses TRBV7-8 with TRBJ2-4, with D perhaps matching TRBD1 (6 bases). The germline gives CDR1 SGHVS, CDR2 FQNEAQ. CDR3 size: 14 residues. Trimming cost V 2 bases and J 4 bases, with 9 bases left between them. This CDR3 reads CASSLNGQKNIQYF. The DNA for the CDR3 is TGTGCCAGCAGCTTAAACGGACAGAAAAACATTCAGTACTTC. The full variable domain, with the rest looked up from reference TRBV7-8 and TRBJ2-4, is GAGVSQSPRYKVAKRGQDVALRCDPISGHVSLFWYQQALGQGPEFLTYFQNEAQLDKSGLPSDRFFAERPEGSVSTLKIQRTQQEDSAVYLCASSLNGQKNIQYFGAGTRLSVL.

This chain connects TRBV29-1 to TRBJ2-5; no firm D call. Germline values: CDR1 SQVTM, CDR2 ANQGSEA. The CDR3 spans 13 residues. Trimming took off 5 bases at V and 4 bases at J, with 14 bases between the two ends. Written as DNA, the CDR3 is TGCAGCGTTTCAGAGAATGTGGGAGAGACCCAGTACTTC. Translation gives CSVSENVGETQYF.

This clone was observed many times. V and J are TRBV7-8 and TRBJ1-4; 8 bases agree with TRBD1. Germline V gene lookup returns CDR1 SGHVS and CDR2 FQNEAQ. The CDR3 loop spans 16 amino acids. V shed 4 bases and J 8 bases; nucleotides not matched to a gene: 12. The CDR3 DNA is TGTGCCAGCAGCTCCAGTCGGACAGGGATAAAGGAAAAACTGTTTTTT. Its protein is CASSSSRTGIKEKLFF.

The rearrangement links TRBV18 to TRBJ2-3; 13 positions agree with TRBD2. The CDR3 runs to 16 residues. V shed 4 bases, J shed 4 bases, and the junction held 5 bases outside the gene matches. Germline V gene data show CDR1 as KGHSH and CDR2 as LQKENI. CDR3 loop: CASSLLAGGPSDTQYF. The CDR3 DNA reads TGTGCCAGCTCACTACTAGCGGGAGGGCCCTCAGATACGCAGTATTTT.

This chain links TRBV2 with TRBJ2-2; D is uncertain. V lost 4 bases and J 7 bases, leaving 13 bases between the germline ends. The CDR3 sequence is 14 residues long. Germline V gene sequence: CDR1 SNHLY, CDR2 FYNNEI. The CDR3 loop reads CASSGHLPGGELFF. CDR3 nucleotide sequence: TGTGCCAGCAGTGGACATTTACCGGGCGGGGAGCTGTTTTTT.

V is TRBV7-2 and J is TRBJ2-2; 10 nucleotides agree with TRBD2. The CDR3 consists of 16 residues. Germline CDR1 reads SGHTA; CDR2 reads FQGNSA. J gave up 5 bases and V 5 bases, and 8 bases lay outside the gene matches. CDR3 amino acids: CASSLSGRRETGELFF. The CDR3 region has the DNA TGTGCCAGCAGCCTTAGCGGGAGGAGGGAAACCGGGGAGCTGTTTTTT.

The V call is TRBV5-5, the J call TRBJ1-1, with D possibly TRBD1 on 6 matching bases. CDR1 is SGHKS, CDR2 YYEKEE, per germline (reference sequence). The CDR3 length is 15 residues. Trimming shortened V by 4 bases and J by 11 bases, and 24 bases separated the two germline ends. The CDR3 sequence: CASSPRMSGGPVAFF. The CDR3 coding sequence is TGTGCCAGCAGCCCGCGGATGTCGGGGGGCCCTGTTGCTTTCTTT.

CDR3 protein: CASSSVGGKNIQYF. For the CDR3, the DNA is TGTGCCAGCAGCTCAGTGGGGGGCAAAAACATTCAGTACTTC. This sequence joins TRBV11-2 and TRBJ2-4, with D perhaps matching TRBD2 (6 bases). This CDR3 is built from 14 residues. Trimming pared 4 bases from V and 3 bases from J, leaving 10 bases between. Germline V gene sequence: CDR1 SGHAT, CDR2 FQNNGV.

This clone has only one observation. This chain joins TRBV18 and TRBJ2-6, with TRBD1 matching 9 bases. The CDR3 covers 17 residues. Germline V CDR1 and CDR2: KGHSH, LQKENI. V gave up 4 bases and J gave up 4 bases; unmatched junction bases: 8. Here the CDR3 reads CASSLGQGRSGANVLTF. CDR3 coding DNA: TGTGCCAGCTCACTCGGACAGGGGAGGTCCGGGGCCAACGTCCTGACTTTC.

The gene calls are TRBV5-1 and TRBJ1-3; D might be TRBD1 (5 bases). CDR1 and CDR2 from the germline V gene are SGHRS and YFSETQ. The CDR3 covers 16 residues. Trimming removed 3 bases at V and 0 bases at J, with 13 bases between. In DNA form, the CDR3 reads TGCGCCAGCAGCTCGGACATGTTGAGCTCTGGAAACACCATATATTTT. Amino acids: CASSSDMLSSGNTIYF.

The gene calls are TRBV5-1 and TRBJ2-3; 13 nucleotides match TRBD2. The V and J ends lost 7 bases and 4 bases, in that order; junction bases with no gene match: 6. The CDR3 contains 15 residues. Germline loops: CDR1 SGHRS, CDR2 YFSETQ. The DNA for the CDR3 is TGCGCCAGCCGAGTAGGACTAGCGGGAGCAGATACGCAGTATTTT. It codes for CASRVGLAGADTQYF.

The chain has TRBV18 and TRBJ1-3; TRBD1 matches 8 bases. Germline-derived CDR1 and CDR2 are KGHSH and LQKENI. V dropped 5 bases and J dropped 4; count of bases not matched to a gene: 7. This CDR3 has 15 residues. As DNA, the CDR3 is TGTGCCAGCTCATATGGACAGGGAAAAGGAAACACCATATATTTT. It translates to CASSYGQGKGNTIYF.

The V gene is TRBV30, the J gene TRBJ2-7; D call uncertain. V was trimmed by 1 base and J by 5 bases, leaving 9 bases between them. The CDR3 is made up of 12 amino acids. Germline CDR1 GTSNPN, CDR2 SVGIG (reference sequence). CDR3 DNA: TGTGCCTGGAGTGCCACATGGCACGAGCAGTACTTC. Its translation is CAWSATWHEQYF.